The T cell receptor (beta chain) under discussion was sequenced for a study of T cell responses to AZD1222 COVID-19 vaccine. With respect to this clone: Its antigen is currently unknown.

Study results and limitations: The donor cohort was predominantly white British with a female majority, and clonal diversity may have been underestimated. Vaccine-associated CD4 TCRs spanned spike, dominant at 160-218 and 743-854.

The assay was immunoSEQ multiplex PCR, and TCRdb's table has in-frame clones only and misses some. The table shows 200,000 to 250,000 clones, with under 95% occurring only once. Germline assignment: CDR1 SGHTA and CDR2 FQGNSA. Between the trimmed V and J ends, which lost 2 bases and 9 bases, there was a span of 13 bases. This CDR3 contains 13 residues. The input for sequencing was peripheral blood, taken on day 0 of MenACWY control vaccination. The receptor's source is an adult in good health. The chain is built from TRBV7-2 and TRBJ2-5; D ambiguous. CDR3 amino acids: CASSLKSLWAQYF. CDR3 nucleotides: TGTGCCAGCAGCTTAAAGTCTCTTTGGGCCCAGTACTTC.